These 27 T cell receptor beta chains share one sample of origin, sequenced in a study of shared clonotypes between healthy human individuals. TCRdb keeps only in-frame clones here, not all; method: immunoSEQ multiplex PCR. The table includes about 2.3 million clones, over 85% detected once. Sequencing input: naive CD4+ T cells from PBMCs. Noted subset: CD45RA+ positively selected. The receptors were sampled from a man in his late teens or twenties in good health. Some clones in this sample may be carry-over from other donors' samples.

This chain links TRBV2 with TRBJ2-1; no clear D. V lost 4 bases to trimming and J lost 1 base, with 14 bases between them. In germline, CDR1 is SNHLY, CDR2 FYNNEI. CDR3 size: 16 residues. This CDR3 is CASSAGRVRSYNEQFF. The CDR3 region has the DNA TGTGCCAGCAGTGCAGGAAGGGTAAGATCCTACAATGAGCAGTTCTTC.

J is TRBJ1-1 and V is TRBV7-2; 7 nucleotides agree with TRBD1. V lost 4 bases and J lost 3; bases outside the gene matches: 14. This CDR3 has 17 residues. The germline CDR1 and CDR2 sequences are SGHTA and FQGNSA. CDR3: CASSSRYGTVGYTEAFF. The CDR3 bases are TGTGCCAGCAGCTCTAGATACGGGACAGTTGGTTACACTGAAGCTTTCTTT. The variable domain in full, completed from reference TRBV7-2 and TRBJ1-1, reads GAGVSQSPSNKVTEKGKDVELRCDPISGHTALYWYRQSLGQGLEFLIYFQGNSAPDKSGLPSDRFSAERTGGSVSTLTIQRTQQEDSAVYLCASSSRYGTVGYTEAFFGQGTRLTVV.

This clone was found a few times. The gene calls are TRBV5-1 and TRBJ1-2; D is ambiguous. The CDR3 contains 13 residues. From germline, CDR1 is SGHRS and CDR2 YFSETQ. V was pared by 0 bases and J by 6 bases, with 9 bases between. The CDR3 region is CASSLAYGDGYTF. As DNA, the CDR3 is TGCGCCAGCAGCTTGGCCTACGGGGATGGCTACACCTTC.

This clone turned up a few times. The chain has TRBV19 and TRBJ2-4, with a weak D call TRBD2 (5 bases). Germline V gives CDR1 LNHDA, CDR2 SQIVND (reference sequence). The V end was cut by 9 bases, the J end by 0 bases, with 21 bases between. The CDR3 runs to 17 residues. This chain's CDR3 is CASSLWEWGRAKNIQYF. For the CDR3, the DNA is TGTGCCAGCAGCTTGTGGGAGTGGGGTAGAGCCAAAAACATTCAGTACTTC.

This sequence joins TRBV11-2 and TRBJ2-5, with D possibly being TRBD2 (5 bases). The V gene's germline CDR1 is SGHAT and CDR2 FQNNGV. V lost 5 bases and J lost 1, with 17 bases in between. CDR3 length: 16 residues. The CDR3 nucleotides read TGTGCCAGCAGCCCAGGATCGGGGATTCCCCAAGAGACCCAGTACTTC. Translating it yields CASSPGSGIPQETQYF. Looking up the rest from reference TRBV11-2 and TRBJ2-5 gives the full variable domain: EAGVAQSPRYKIIEKRQSVAFWCNPISGHATLYWYQQILGQGPKLLIQFQNNGVVDDSQLPKDRFSAERLKGVDSTLKIQPAKLEDSAVYLCASSPGSGIPQETQYFGPGTRLLVL.

This clone showed up just once. The CDR3 sequence: CASSLNRGGELFF. DNA of the CDR3: TGTGCCAGCAGCTTAAACAGGGGCGGGGAGCTGTTTTTT. This chain uses TRBV11-3 with TRBJ2-2; the match to TRBD1 covers 7 bases. In germline, CDR1 is SGHNT, CDR2 YENEEA. The CDR3 spans 13 residues. Unmatched junction bases numbered 1, after V lost 2 bases and J lost 7 bases.

The chain combines TRBV15 with TRBJ1-4, with D unclear. The V and J ends lost 3 bases and 0 bases respectively, with 5 bases between them. The CDR3 runs 14 residues. CDR1 and CDR2 from the germline V gene are LNHNV and YYDKDF (reference sequence). CDR3 protein: CATSRRATNEKLFF. For the CDR3, the DNA is TGTGCCACCAGCAGGAGGGCAACTAATGAAAAACTGTTTTTT.

The rearrangement links TRBV7-9 to TRBJ2-2, with 8 bases aligning to TRBD2. CDR1 SEHNR and CDR2 FQNEAQ come from the germline V gene (reference sequence). The CDR3 is 17 amino acids. The V segment lost 5 bases and the J segment 6 bases; nucleotides outside the gene matches: 14. The CDR3: CASSPGLTGGLSGELFF. In DNA form, the CDR3 reads TGTGCCAGCAGCCCTGGACTGACGGGAGGGCTCTCCGGGGAGCTGTTTTTT.

The chain carries TRBV28 and TRBJ2-3, with TRBD2 matching 10 bases. Germline values: CDR1 MDHEN, CDR2 SYDVKM. After removal of 6 bases from V and 5 bases from J, the junction contained 14 bases not matched to a gene. CDR3 length: 17 amino acids. In DNA, the CDR3 is TGTGCCAGCAGATCCCCTAGCGGGGGTTTGAGGGGAGATACGCAGTATTTT. It encodes CASRSPSGGLRGDTQYF.

The V and J genes are TRBV4-2 and TRBJ2-3, with D perhaps TRBD1 (6 bases). The germline V gene encodes CDR1 LGHNA and CDR2 YNFKEQ. V lost 0 bases and J 4 bases, leaving 14 bases between the germline ends. CDR3 length: 16 amino acids. The CDR3 sequence is CASSQDNTGSADTQYF. Written as DNA, the CDR3 is TGTGCCAGCAGCCAAGATAACACAGGGAGCGCAGATACGCAGTATTTT.

The CDR3 DNA is TGTGCCAGCAGCTTCACAGGGGGCTATGGCTACACCTTC. Its translation is CASSFTGGYGYTF. This chain uses TRBV7-9 with TRBJ1-2; 8 nucleotides match TRBD1. V trimming: 3 bases; J trimming: 4 bases; junction bases outside the gene matches: 1. The CDR3 contains 13 residues. Germline CDR1 and CDR2: SEHNR and FQNEAQ (reference sequence).

The CDR3 DNA sequence: TGTGCCAGCAGTGAAGCCCAGTGGACTGAAGCTTTCTTT. It specifies CASSEAQWTEAFF. This rearrangement joins TRBV2 to TRBJ1-1; D is undetermined. From germline, CDR1 is SNHLY and CDR2 FYNNEI. Trimming stripped 0 bases from V and 5 bases from J, with 7 bases between. The CDR3 has 13 amino acids.

The V and J genes are TRBV28 and TRBJ2-1, with D unresolved. V lost 6 bases and J 5 bases, leaving 11 bases between the germline ends. The CDR3 is made up of 13 amino acids. Germline lookup yields CDR1 MDHEN and CDR2 SYDVKM. In DNA form, the CDR3 reads TGTGCCAGCAGCCGTGCGGCCCACAATGAGCAGTTCTTC. This sequence encodes CASSRAAHNEQFF.

The gene calls are TRBV5-1 and TRBJ2-1, with no clear D. Trimming took 0 bases from V and 8 from J, leaving 12 bases between them. Germline V gene data show CDR1 as SGHRS and CDR2 as YFSETQ. This CDR3 region has 14 residues. CDR3 nucleotides: TGCGCCAGCAGCTTGGCAAACTCAGTCGATGAGCAGTTCTTC. Translating gives CASSLANSVDEQFF.

The genes are TRBV30 and TRBJ1-5; no clear D. The CDR3 is made up of 13 amino acids. From germline, CDR1 is GTSNPN and CDR2 SVGIG (reference sequence). V lost 2 bases and J lost 0, with 5 bases in between. The CDR3 DNA reads TGTGCCTGGAGTAGTAATAGCAATCAGCCCCAGCATTTT. It encodes CAWSSNSNQPQHF.

This clone was recorded once. The chain employs TRBV6-1 and TRBJ2-7; 10 positions match TRBD2. The CDR3 is made up of 16 amino acids. After removal of 0 bases from V and 9 bases from J, the junction contained 11 bases not matched to a gene. Germline-derived CDR1 and CDR2 are MNHNS and SASEGT. The CDR3 loop is CASSEARASGGLRQYF. The CDR3, as DNA: TGTGCCAGCAGTGAAGCGCGGGCTAGCGGGGGCCTTAGGCAGTACTTC.

This chain links TRBV15 with TRBJ1-4, with D unclear. The length of the CDR3 is 15 residues. CDR1 LNHNV and CDR2 YYDKDF come from the germline V gene (reference sequence). Deletions cut 3 bases from V and 4 bases from J, with 12 bases between. As DNA, the CDR3 is TGTGCCACCAGCAGGATAAAGCGGGGTAATGAAAAACTGTTTTTT. Amino acid sequence: CATSRIKRGNEKLFF.

V and J are TRBV21-1 and TRBJ1-2. TRBV21-1 corresponds to a pseudogene. CDR3 length equals 15 residues. The chain's CDR3 is CASSKRGEMDYGYTF. The CDR3 DNA sequence: TGTGCCAGCAGCAAAAGGGGGGAAATGGACTATGGCTACACCTTC.

In its sample, this clone was seen a few times. The rearrangement links TRBV19 to TRBJ1-4; 9 positions agree with TRBD1. This CDR3 region has 15 residues. J gave up 7 bases and V 2 bases, and 5 bases lay outside the gene matches. Germline loops: CDR1 LNHDA, CDR2 SQIVND (reference sequence). The CDR3 bases are TGTGCCAGTAGTATATCTGGGACAGGGAGTGAAAAACTGTTTTTT. Amino acids: CASSISGTGSEKLFF.

The chain employs TRBV28 and TRBJ1-4; 7 bases line up with TRBD1. The CDR3 is made up of 16 amino acids. Germline-derived CDR1 and CDR2 are MDHEN and SYDVKM. J was trimmed by 10 bases and V by 6 bases; bases with no gene match: 17. DNA of the CDR3: TGTGCCAGCAGGCAAGTGGCGGGACAGCCCCCAGGAAAACTGTTTTTT. It translates to CASRQVAGQPPGKLFF.

The genes are TRBV5-4 and TRBJ2-1, with 8 bases matching TRBD2. The CDR3 is 17 residues long. With 2 bases clipped from V and 0 bases from J, the junction kept 7 bases outside the gene matches. The V gene's germline CDR1 is SGHNT and CDR2 YYREEE (reference sequence). In nucleotides, the CDR3 is TGTGCCAGCAGCTTCGGCGGACTAGCCAGCTCCTACAATGAGCAGTTCTTC. Its translation: CASSFGGLASSYNEQFF.

The chain joins TRBV7-2 to TRBJ2-7; 7 bases map to TRBD1. The V gene's germline CDR1 is SGHTA and CDR2 FQGNSA. The junction had 10 bases not matched to a gene; V was cut back by 5 bases and J by 3 bases. CDR3 length: 15 residues. CDR3: CASSPARDRLYEQYF. Written as DNA, the CDR3 is TGTGCCAGCAGCCCCGCACGGGACAGACTCTACGAGCAGTACTTC.

The table lists this clone with a few counts. The V gene is TRBV27, the J gene TRBJ1-5, with D tentatively TRBD1 (5 bases). V was pared by 2 bases and J by 4 bases, with 12 bases between. The CDR3 runs 15 residues. Germline V gene data show CDR1 as MNHEY and CDR2 as SMNVEV (reference sequence). In DNA, the CDR3 is TGTGCCAGCAGTTTAGGGGCAGGGAGAAATCAGCCCCAGCATTTT. Translating it yields CASSLGAGRNQPQHF.

On this clone: Other DNA sequences within the sample encode an identical CDR3. V and J are TRBV29-1 and TRBJ2-3, with 7 bases fitting TRBD2. The junction had 2 bases not matched to a gene; V was cut back by 4 bases and J by 1 base. From germline, CDR1 is SQVTM and CDR2 ANQGSEA. The length of the CDR3 is 13 residues. CDR3 sequence reads: CSVGGRGTDTQYF. CDR3 DNA: TGCAGCGTTGGCGGGAGAGGCACAGATACGCAGTATTTT.

The genes are TRBV5-1 and TRBJ2-7; the D call may be TRBD1 or TRBD2 (5 bases each). The CDR3 spans 16 residues. V lost 0 bases to trimming and J lost 0 bases, with 13 bases between them. The germline V gene encodes CDR1 SGHRS and CDR2 YFSETQ. For the CDR3, the DNA is TGCGCCAGCAGCTTGGCCGGGACCGACCTCTCCTACGAGCAGTACTTC. Its translation is CASSLAGTDLSYEQYF.

This chain connects TRBV14 to TRBJ2-2, with 10 bases identical to TRBD2. CDR3 length: 17 residues. Germline V lookup: CDR1 SGHDN, CDR2 FVKESK. V shed 0 bases and J 3 bases; nucleotides not matched to a gene: 4. CDR3 loop: CASSQDLTSGYTGELFF. The DNA for the CDR3 is TGTGCCAGCAGCCAAGATTTGACTAGCGGGTACACCGGGGAGCTGTTTTTT. The complete variable domain, with remaining parts taken from reference TRBV14 and TRBJ2-2, reads EAGVTQFPSHSVIEKGQTVTLRCDPISGHDNLYWYRRVMGKEIKFLLHFVKESKQDESGMPNNRFLAERTGGTYSTLKVQPAELEDSGVYFCASSQDLTSGYTGELFFGEGSRLTVL.

The CDR3 spells CASRTRSANTGELFF. Here the CDR3 DNA reads TGTGCCAGCAGGACAAGATCCGCGAACACCGGGGAGCTGTTTTTT. V usage is TRBV28 and J usage is TRBJ2-2; D is unclear. The CDR3 totals 15 residues. V lost 6 bases, J lost 0 bases, and 11 bases lay in between. The germline V gene encodes CDR1 MDHEN and CDR2 SYDVKM.